What follows are 5 T cell receptor beta chains derived from one specimen sequenced in a study of blood T cell repertoires in COVID-19 (dated by TCRdb to 2019 to 2021). The protocol used for the library was the immunoSEQ multiplex PCR assay. TCRdb carries this immuneACCESS record with in-frame sequences only. Its versions omit some clonotypes, under half of them owing to an unresolved V gene in the studies checked, with the rest unexplained. This sample is represented by 90,000 to 150,000 clones; 75% to 85% of them were singletons. The biggest ten clones account for approximately 4% of the sample. Input material: peripheral blood. The receptors shown here come from a woman older than 75 with acute or convalescent COVID-19.

The chain uses TRBV7-3 and TRBJ1-1; TRBD1 aligns across 11 bases. The CDR3 runs 13 residues. Germline values: CDR1 SGHTA, CDR2 FQGTGA. The V gene end was trimmed by 5 bases and the J gene end by 7 bases; junction bases not matched to a gene: 3. As DNA, the CDR3 is TGTGCCAGCAGCGGACAGGGGGCGGGTGAAGCTTTCTTT. This sequence encodes CASSGQGAGEAFF.

This chain uses TRBV28 with TRBJ2-7; a possible D gene is TRBD1 (5 bases). This CDR3 region has 14 residues. Germline V gene data show CDR1 as MDHEN and CDR2 as SYDVKM. V lost 7 bases and J 2 bases, leaving 15 bases between the germline ends. The DNA for the CDR3 is TGTGCCAGCAATAATCCAGGGCATACCTACGAGCAGTACTTC. It encodes CASNNPGHTYEQYF.

The chain links TRBV9 to TRBJ2-1; 7 positions match TRBD1. The CDR3 totals 16 residues. The germline gives CDR1 SGDLS, CDR2 YYNGEE. The J segment lost 6 bases and the V segment lost 0 bases, leaving 9 bases of the junction unmatched. The CDR3 bases are TGTGCCAGCAGCGTAGTAGAGAGGGGGCCCAGCAATGAGCAGTTCTTC. As protein: CASSVVERGPSNEQFF.

This chain connects TRBV6-1 to TRBJ1-6; D is ambiguous. CDR3 length equals 15 residues. Germline CDR1 is MNHNS and CDR2 is SASEGT. V lost 6 bases and J 5 bases, leaving 14 bases between the germline ends. CDR3 sequence: CASRPPGRDNSPLHF. CDR3 sequence (DNA): TGTGCCAGCAGACCGCCCGGGAGGGATAATTCACCCCTCCACTTT.

V and J are TRBV7-9 and TRBJ1-6, with 8 bases that match TRBD1. Trimming cost V 5 bases and J 10 bases; bases outside gene matches: 13. From germline, CDR1 is SEHNR and CDR2 FQNEAQ (reference sequence). The CDR3 runs 16 residues. The CDR3 DNA reads as TGTGCCAGCAGCCTTGGGGTCGGACAGGGAGTGTCACCCCTCCACTTT. It specifies CASSLGVGQGVSPLHF.